This T cell receptor beta chain is drawn from a study of T-cell reconstitution after alpha-beta-depleted transplantation in children. V lost 8 bases, J lost 4 bases, and 17 bases lay in between. The CDR3 sequence is 15 residues long. CDR1 MNHEY and CDR2 SVGEGT come from the germline V gene. The TCRbeta library incorporated unique molecular identifiers. TCRdb called the PCR reads again in MiXCR, with one record for every CDR3 protein. The sample has roughly 500,000 distinct CDR3 sequences, 32% seen once; the top ten hold around 2.3%. This specimen consisted of PBMCs from the stem cell graft donor, obtained from the stem cell graft. The V and J genes are TRBV6-2 or TRBV6-3 and TRBJ2-2, with a weak D call TRBD2 (6 bases). This sequence originates from a human donor who donated a stem cell graft to a child with aplastic anemia. The CDR3 DNA sequence: TGTGCCAGCCTGCCCCCGGGACTCGGCACCGGGGAGCTGTTTTTT. Protein product: CASLPPGLGTGELFF.